This paragraph covers one T cell receptor (beta chain) sequence. Assay used: immunoSEQ multiplex PCR; TCRdb lists only in-frame clones, some missing. The sample includes about 1.5 million clones, 95% to 99% of them seen just once. The data stem from a study of shared clonotypes between healthy human individuals. It was into CD45RA+ naive and CD45RA-negative memory subsets that the CD4+ cells were split. Sample: naive CD4+ T cells sorted from blood. Subset defined: CD45RA+ positively selected. The TCR sequence derives from a man aged 25 to 40 in good health.

In nucleotides, the CDR3 is TGCGCCAGCAGCCCACGGACAGGTCTATCTGGGGCCAACGTCCTGACTTTC. It yields the protein CASSPRTGLSGANVLTF. V usage is TRBV5-1 and J usage is TRBJ2-6; 7 bases are a match to TRBD1. This CDR3 region has 17 residues. V shed 4 bases, J shed 1 base, and the junction held 8 bases outside the gene matches. Germline V gene sequence: CDR1 SGHRS, CDR2 YFSETQ. Complete variable domain (other parts from reference TRBV5-1 and TRBJ2-6): KAGVTQTPRYLIKTRGQQVTLSCSPISGHRSVSWYQQTPGQGLQFLFEYFSETQRNKGNFPGRFSGRQFSNSRSEMNVSTLELGDSALYLCASSPRTGLSGANVLTFGAGSRLTVL.